This paragraph reports one T cell receptor (beta chain). The CDR3 totals 15 residues. V shed 2 bases and J shed 2 bases, with 11 bases lying between them. Germline CDR1 SGDLS, CDR2 YYNGEE. Donors of Cohort 3 who recovered were those that had two negative PCRs, clearance, or symptom resolution. These data come from a study of blood T cell repertoires in COVID-19. Study in general: Sample material is recorded as cDNA or gDNA derived from T cells, B-cell-depleted T cells, or PBMCs.

In the authors' methods: Estimated nucleated cell counts came from reference gene primer amplification. TCRdb keeps only in-frame clones here, not all; method: immunoSEQ multiplex PCR. The V and J calls and the clone size are those of that table, but D and trimming were determined from the DNA. The table shows around 250,000 clones, with around 87% occurring only once. The sequence derives from a woman in her fifties or sixties who had recovered from COVID-19. V and J are TRBV9 and TRBJ1-5, with a weak D call TRBD1 (5 bases). The sample comprised PBMCs or T cells enriched from blood (not recorded which). CDR3 in DNA: TGTGCCAGCAGCGTCGGGGGTGATGGCAATCAGCCCCAGCATTTT. Translating gives CASSVGGDGNQPQHF.